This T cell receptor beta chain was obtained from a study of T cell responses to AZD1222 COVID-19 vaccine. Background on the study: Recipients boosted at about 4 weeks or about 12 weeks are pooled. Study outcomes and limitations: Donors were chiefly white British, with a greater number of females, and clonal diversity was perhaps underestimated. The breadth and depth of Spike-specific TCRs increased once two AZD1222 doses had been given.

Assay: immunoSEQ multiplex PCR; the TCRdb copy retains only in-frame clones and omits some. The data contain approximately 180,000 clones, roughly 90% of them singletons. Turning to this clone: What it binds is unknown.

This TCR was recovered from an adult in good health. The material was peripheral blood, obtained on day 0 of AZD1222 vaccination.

DNA for the CDR3: TGTGCCAGCAGTTATAGGGAGTCCACCGGGGAGCTGTTTTTT. Its protein is CASSYRESTGELFF. The rearrangement uses TRBV6-5 and TRBJ2-2; possibly TRBD2 for D (5 bases). This CDR3 has 14 amino acids. Trimming took off 3 bases at V and 4 bases at J, with 9 bases between the two ends. Per germline, CDR1 MNHEY and CDR2 SVGAGI.